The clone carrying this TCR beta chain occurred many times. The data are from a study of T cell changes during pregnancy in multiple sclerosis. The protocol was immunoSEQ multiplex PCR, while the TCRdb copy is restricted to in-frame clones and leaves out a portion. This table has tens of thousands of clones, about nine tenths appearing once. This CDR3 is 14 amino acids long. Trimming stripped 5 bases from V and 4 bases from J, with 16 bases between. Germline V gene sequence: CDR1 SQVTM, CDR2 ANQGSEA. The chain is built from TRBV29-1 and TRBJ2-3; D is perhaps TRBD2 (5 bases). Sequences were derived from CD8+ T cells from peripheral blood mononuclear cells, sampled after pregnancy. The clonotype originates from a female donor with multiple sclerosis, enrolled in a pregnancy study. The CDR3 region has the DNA TGCAGCGTTCGGACTGGATTAGAATCAGATACGCAGTATTTT. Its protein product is CSVRTGLESDTQYF.